This TCR beta chain comes out of a study of shared clonotypes between healthy human individuals. Study-wide findings and caveats: The genetic and exposure-history diversity represented was limited by few donors. Sequencing depth was expected to affect clonotype sharing among donors.

About this clone: The target antigen is unknown.

CD8 cells regarded as naive lacked CD45RO, were positively chosen for CCR7, and omitted terminally differentiated effector memory CD45RA+ cells. Each of the donors was a healthy adult who was HIV-negative and had not had a recent acute infection or vaccination. An even split of each subset's genomic DNA across several immunoSEQ plates was performed. Only in-frame clones appear in the TCRdb table, and some are missing; sequencing was by immunoSEQ multiplex PCR. The table lists some 2,100,000 clones, more than 85% of them singletons. Sequenced material: naive CD8+ T cells from PBMCs. The receptor was derived from a young man in good health. Some clones in this sample may be carry-over from other donors' samples.

The CDR3 DNA is TGCAGCGTTAGCGGGAGAAGCACAGATACGCAGTATTTT. This translates into CSVSGRSTDTQYF. The rearrangement joins TRBV29-1 to TRBJ2-3; TRBD2 agrees at 8 bases. This CDR3 spans 13 amino acids. Trimming removed 5 bases from V and 0 bases from J; junction bases left unmatched: 1. Germline V gene sequence: CDR1 SQVTM, CDR2 ANQGSEA.